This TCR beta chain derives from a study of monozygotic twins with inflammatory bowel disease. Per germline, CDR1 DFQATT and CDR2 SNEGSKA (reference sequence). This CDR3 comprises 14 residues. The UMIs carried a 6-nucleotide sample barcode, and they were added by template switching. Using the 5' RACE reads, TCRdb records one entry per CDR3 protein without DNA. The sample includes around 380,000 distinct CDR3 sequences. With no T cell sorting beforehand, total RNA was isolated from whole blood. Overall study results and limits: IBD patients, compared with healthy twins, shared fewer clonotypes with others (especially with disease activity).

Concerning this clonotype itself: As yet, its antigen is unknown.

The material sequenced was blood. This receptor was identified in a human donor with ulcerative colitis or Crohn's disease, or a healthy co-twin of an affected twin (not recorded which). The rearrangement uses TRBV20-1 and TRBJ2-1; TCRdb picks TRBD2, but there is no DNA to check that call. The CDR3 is CSAPSSGRRGEQFF.